Shown below are 5 T cell receptor beta chains from a single sample sequenced in a study of control samples from healthy donors and cancer patients. Libraries were prepared by immunoSEQ multiplex PCR; TCRdb keeps only in-frame clonotypes and omits some of them. The data show about 160,000 clones, around 94% seen once. Input material: PBMCs. The receptors stem from a man aged 55-75 years with colorectal cancer.

This rearrangement joins TRBV30 to TRBJ1-4, with 9 bases aligning to TRBD1. This CDR3 is 16 amino acids long. Losses at the gene ends were 3 bases for V and 7 bases for J; bases not matched to a gene: 12. Per the germline V gene, CDR1 is GTSNPN and CDR2 is SVGIG (reference sequence). The DNA of the CDR3 is TGTGCCTGGAGGCCCATTTACAGGGGGCGTAGTGAAAAACTGTTTTTT. This translates into CAWRPIYRGRSEKLFF.

The chain links TRBV10-3 to TRBJ1-1; D remains ambiguous. The germline V and J ends were trimmed by 6 bases and 1 base, with 12 bases remaining between them. The CDR3 is 14 residues long. Germline CDR1 and CDR2: ENHRY and SYGVKD. The CDR3 here is CAIRLTQTNTEAFF. The CDR3 coding sequence is TGTGCCATCAGGTTGACGCAGACGAACACTGAAGCTTTCTTT.

The chain is built from TRBV6-5 and TRBJ1-2; D might be TRBD1 (5 bases). Trimming removed 6 bases at V and 1 base at J, with 9 bases between. Germline CDR1 MNHEY, CDR2 SVGAGI. The CDR3 has 13 residues. CDR3 nucleotides: TGTGCCAGCAGCCTTGACAGTAACTATGGCTACACCTTC. This gives the protein CASSLDSNYGYTF.

V is TRBV2 and J is TRBJ1-4, with a tentative D call TRBD1 (6 bases). V dropped 0 bases and J dropped 3 bases, with 8 bases sitting between them. The CDR3 has 15 residues. Germline V gives CDR1 SNHLY, CDR2 FYNNEI. Here the CDR3 DNA reads TGTGCCAGCAGTGAAGCGAGGGGGGCTAATGAAAAACTGTTTTTT. Translating gives CASSEARGANEKLFF.

The chain couples TRBV12-3 or TRBV12-4 to TRBJ2-1; D not certain. Trimming stripped 3 bases from V and 15 bases from J, with 18 bases between. The CDR3 contains 13 residues. In DNA, the CDR3 is TGTGCCAGCAGTTTCTCAAAGACTTTACTGCCGTTCTTC. Protein product: CASSFSKTLLPFF.